One T cell receptor (beta chain) is described in this entry. These data come from a study of control samples from healthy donors and cancer patients. The table came from immunoSEQ multiplex PCR; TCRdb's copy has only in-frame clones and leaves some out. This table has 100,000 to 150,000 clones, 92% appearing once. The CDR3 loop spans 13 amino acids. CDR1 SGHTS and CDR2 YDEGEE come from the germline V gene. The germline V and J ends were trimmed by 0 bases and 4 bases, with 7 bases remaining between them. Sequencing input: PBMCs. The receptor was derived from a man older than 75 with head and neck cancer. The chain recombines TRBV5-8 with TRBJ1-2, with unresolved D. CDR3 loop: CASSLVRVYGYTF. The CDR3 nucleotides read TGTGCCAGCAGCTTGGTTCGGGTCTATGGCTACACCTTC.